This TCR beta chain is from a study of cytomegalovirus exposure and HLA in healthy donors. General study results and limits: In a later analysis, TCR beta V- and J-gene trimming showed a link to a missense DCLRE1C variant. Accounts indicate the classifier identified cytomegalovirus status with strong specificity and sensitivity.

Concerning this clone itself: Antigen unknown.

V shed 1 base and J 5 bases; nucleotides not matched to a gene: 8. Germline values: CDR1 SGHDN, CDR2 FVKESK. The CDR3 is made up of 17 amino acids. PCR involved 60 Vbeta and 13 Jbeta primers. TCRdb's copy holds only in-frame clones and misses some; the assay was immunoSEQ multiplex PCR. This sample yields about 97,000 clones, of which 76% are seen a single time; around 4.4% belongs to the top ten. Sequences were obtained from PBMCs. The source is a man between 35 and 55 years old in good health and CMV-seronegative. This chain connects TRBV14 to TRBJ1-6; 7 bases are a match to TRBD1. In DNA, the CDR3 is TGTGCCAGCAGCCAAGGGGGATCCAGGGGGGATAATTCACCCCTCCACTTT. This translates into CASSQGGSRGDNSPLHF.